Each of the 29 T cell receptor beta chains below was sequenced from the same sample in a study of a mutant IDH1 vaccine in newly diagnosed glioma. The assay was immunoSEQ multiplex PCR, and TCRdb's table has in-frame clones only and misses some. The data show tens of thousands of clones, 75% to 85% seen once. Described time point: week 5, during vaccination. Each dose of the vaccine consisted of 300 ug of mutant IDH1 20-mer peptide, with topical imiquimod. These receptors have no known antigen. Sequences were derived from PBMCs, sampled from a glioma patient whose treatment included an IDH1 peptide vaccine. The receptors were gathered from a man aged 50 to 60 with glioma.

The chain links TRBV6-4 to TRBJ2-3; D is ambiguous. CDR3 length: 13 residues. CDR1 and CDR2 (germline): MRHNA, SNTAGT. Trimming left V 4 bases short and J 0 bases short, with 5 bases between. CDR3 DNA sequence: TGTGCCAGCAGTGTGGGCAGCACAGATACGCAGTATTTT. This translates into CASSVGSTDTQYF.

This chain joins TRBV7-6 and TRBJ2-1; 7 positions agree with TRBD1. CDR1 is SGHVS, CDR2 FNYEAQ, per germline. Trimming at V came to 3 bases and at J to 3 bases, leaving 5 bases not matched to a gene. This CDR3 has 15 residues. The CDR3 protein is CASSFPGQFYNEQFF. The CDR3 DNA is TGTGCCAGCAGCTTTCCGGGACAGTTCTACAATGAGCAGTTCTTC.

This chain links TRBV19 with TRBJ2-2; 7 bases match TRBD2. The V gene's germline CDR1 is LNHDA and CDR2 SQIVND (reference sequence). The junction had 4 bases not matched to a gene; V was cut back by 4 bases and J by 2 bases. The CDR3 is made up of 15 amino acids. CDR3 DNA: TGTGCCAGTAGTAGGGAGGGGACCAACACCGGGGAGCTGTTTTTT. Its protein product is CASSREGTNTGELFF.

This clone occurred a few times. This sequence joins TRBV9 and TRBJ1-1; maybe TRBD1 (5 bases). The CDR3 extends over 14 amino acids. Germline-derived CDR1 and CDR2 are SGDLS and YYNGEE. V was shortened by 4 bases and J by 1 base, with 11 bases between the two germline ends. CDR3: CASSRGTANTEAFF. Written as DNA, the CDR3 is TGTGCCAGCAGCCGGGGGACGGCGAACACTGAAGCTTTCTTT.

In this sample, this clone turned up once. The chain combines TRBV9 with TRBJ2-3; D not resolved. The length of the CDR3 is 15 residues. Germline V lookup: CDR1 SGDLS, CDR2 YYNGEE. The ends were cut back, 4 bases at V and 2 bases at J, with 14 bases in the middle. The CDR3 bases are TGTGCCAGCAGCCGATCCCCCGAGGCCACAGATACGCAGTATTTT. Protein product: CASSRSPEATDTQYF.

The chain has TRBV19 and TRBJ1-6; D may be TRBD1 (5 bases). The V gene lost 3 bases and the J gene lost 19 bases, with 13 bases spanning the gap. CDR1 is LNHDA, CDR2 SQIVND, per germline (reference sequence). CDR3 length equals 11 residues. Here the CDR3 reads CASSIGGTSHF. DNA of the CDR3: TGTGCCAGTAGTATTGGGGGGACGTCTCACTTT.

This clone was seen more than once but under ten times. The genes are TRBV10-2 and TRBJ1-1; unclear D gene. This CDR3 spans 17 amino acids. V was shortened by 7 bases and J by 0 bases, with 21 bases between the two germline ends. CDR1 is WSHSY, CDR2 SAAADI, per germline. The CDR3 spells CASIEGRRLGVNTEAFF. The CDR3 DNA follows: TGCGCCAGCATCGAAGGCAGGCGGCTCGGTGTGAACACTGAAGCTTTCTTT.

The V call is TRBV2, the J call TRBJ2-1; TRBD1 matches at 9 bases. V gave up 6 bases and J gave up 8 bases; unmatched junction bases: 8. The CDR3 sequence is 14 residues long. Germline CDR1 is SNHLY and CDR2 is FYNNEI. CDR3 region: CASSPQGAGDEQFF. In nucleotides, the CDR3 is TGTGCCAGCAGCCCACAGGGGGCTGGAGATGAGCAGTTCTTC.

The V gene is TRBV18, the J gene TRBJ2-1; possibly TRBD1 for D (5 bases). Germline CDR1 KGHSH, CDR2 LQKENI. CDR3 size: 14 residues. Trimming removed 2 bases at V and 5 bases at J, with 10 bases between. In DNA form, the CDR3 reads TGTGCCAGCTCACCAACAGGAGTTAACAATGAGCAGTTCTTC. This gives the protein CASSPTGVNNEQFF.

The rearrangement joins TRBV29-1 to TRBJ1-2; TRBD1 might be the D (5 bases). The CDR3 is made up of 13 amino acids. V lost 2 bases and J 8 bases, leaving 15 bases between the germline ends. Germline loops: CDR1 SQVTM, CDR2 ANQGSEA. DNA of the CDR3: TGCAGCGTTGAAAGGAGCCCAGGGAAAGGCTACACCTTC. This codes for CSVERSPGKGYTF.

This chain joins TRBV7-9 and TRBJ2-5; 9 bases map to TRBD1. V was clipped by 3 bases and J by 5 bases; unmatched bases: 7. CDR1 and CDR2 (germline): SEHNR, FQNEAQ (reference sequence). This CDR3 spans 15 amino acids. The CDR3 coding sequence is TGTGCCAGCAGCTTGCAGGCACAGGGGGCCGAGACCCAGTACTTC. Its protein is CASSLQAQGAETQYF.

The rearrangement joins TRBV5-1 to TRBJ2-2; TRBD1 matches 10 bases. CDR3 size: 14 residues. Germline V CDR1 and CDR2: SGHRS, YFSETQ. V lost 4 bases, J lost 5 bases, and 2 bases stayed unmatched. The CDR3 loop is CASSRDRGTGELFF. CDR3 coding DNA: TGCGCCAGCAGCAGGGACAGGGGTACCGGGGAGCTGTTTTTT.

The chain joins TRBV5-6 to TRBJ2-5; D might be TRBD2 (5 bases). CDR3 length equals 14 residues. V shed 2 bases and J shed 2 bases, with 10 bases lying between them. The germline CDR1 and CDR2 sequences are SGHDT and YYEEEE. The CDR3 loop reads CASSFGSGQETQYF. CDR3 in DNA: TGTGCCAGCAGCTTCGGATCGGGGCAAGAGACCCAGTACTTC.

This clone was observed a single time. The V call is TRBV5-1, the J call TRBJ1-2; D is uncertain. The germline gives CDR1 SGHRS, CDR2 YFSETQ. With 0 bases removed from V and 4 bases from J, the gap between germline ends came to 13 bases. CDR3 length equals 15 residues. CDR3 loop: CASSLGAGSSYGYTF. The CDR3 bases are TGCGCCAGCAGCTTGGGTGCAGGTAGCTCCTATGGCTACACCTTC.

This chain uses TRBV19 with TRBJ2-7; 9 nucleotides line up with TRBD2. Germline V gives CDR1 LNHDA, CDR2 SQIVND (reference sequence). The CDR3 consists of 13 residues. With 10 bases clipped from V and 3 bases from J, the junction kept 7 bases outside the gene matches. The CDR3 region is CATRAGGGYEQYF. The DNA for the CDR3 is TGTGCCACCAGAGCGGGGGGAGGCTACGAGCAGTACTTC.

The gene calls are TRBV19 and TRBJ1-1; tentative D call: TRBD1 (5 bases). The germline V gene has CDR1 LNHDA and CDR2 SQIVND (reference sequence). The germline V and J ends were trimmed by 3 bases and 0 bases, with 11 bases remaining between them. The CDR3 is 15 amino acids. CDR3 region: CASSISAGMNTEAFF. CDR3 DNA: TGTGCCAGTAGTATTTCGGCAGGGATGAACACTGAAGCTTTCTTT. The full variable domain, with the rest looked up from reference TRBV19 and TRBJ1-1, is DGGITQSPKYLFRKEGQNVTLSCEQNLNHDAMYWYRQDPGQGLRLIYYSQIVNDFQKGDIAEGYSVSREKKESFPLTVTSAQKNPTAFYLCASSISAGMNTEAFFGQGTRLTVV.

The rearrangement links TRBV27 to TRBJ2-5; D gene ambiguous. This CDR3 is built from 14 residues. Deletions cut 5 bases from V and 5 bases from J, with 15 bases between. The germline CDR1 and CDR2 sequences are MNHEY and SMNVEV (reference sequence). In DNA form, the CDR3 reads TGTGCCAGCAGTCCCAGGCCGCGGCGGGAGACCCAGTACTTC. This codes for CASSPRPRRETQYF.

The V and J genes are TRBV5-1 and TRBJ2-3; possible D gene TRBD2, 6 bases. The CDR3 totals 17 residues. V was shortened by 0 bases and J by 6 bases, with 20 bases between the two germline ends. CDR1 and CDR2 from the germline V gene are SGHRS and YFSETQ. CDR3 nucleotide sequence: TGCGCCAGCAGCTTGGTCCCGGGGACTCCACTCCCGGATACGCAGTATTTT. Protein sequence: CASSLVPGTPLPDTQYF. Full variable domain (rest looked up from reference TRBV5-1 and TRBJ2-3): KAGVTQTPRYLIKTRGQQVTLSCSPISGHRSVSWYQQTPGQGLQFLFEYFSETQRNKGNFPGRFSGRQFSNSRSEMNVSTLELGDSALYLCASSLVPGTPLPDTQYFGPGTRLTVL.

The chain employs TRBV11-3 and TRBJ2-1; perhaps D is TRBD1 or TRBD2 (6 bases each). Trimming shortened V by 0 bases and J by 9 bases, and 12 bases separated the two germline ends. This CDR3 comprises 14 residues. The germline V gene has CDR1 SGHNT and CDR2 YENEEA. CDR3 sequence reads: CASSLEGGPTEQFF. CDR3 nucleotide sequence: TGTGCCAGCAGCTTAGAAGGGGGGCCCACTGAGCAGTTCTTC.

The gene calls are TRBV19 and TRBJ2-1, with TRBD2 matching 10 bases. CDR3 length: 15 residues. Trimming removed 4 bases from V and 3 bases from J; junction bases left unmatched: 3. CDR1 and CDR2 (germline): LNHDA, SQIVND (reference sequence). The CDR3, as DNA: TGTGCCAGTAGTAAGCTAGCGGGAGACTACAATGAGCAGTTCTTC. Protein product: CASSKLAGDYNEQFF. Full variable domain (rest looked up from reference TRBV19 and TRBJ2-1): DGGITQSPKYLFRKEGQNVTLSCEQNLNHDAMYWYRQDPGQGLRLIYYSQIVNDFQKGDIAEGYSVSREKKESFPLTVTSAQKNPTAFYLCASSKLAGDYNEQFFGPGTRLTVL.

The chain joins TRBV18 to TRBJ1-1; D uncertain. Trimming removed 3 bases at V and 7 bases at J, with 6 bases between. Germline lookup yields CDR1 KGHSH and CDR2 LQKENI. The CDR3 loop spans 11 amino acids. The DNA for the CDR3 is TGTGCCAGCTCACCCGGGGTTGAAGCTTTCTTT. Encoded protein: CASSPGVEAFF.

This sequence joins TRBV19 and TRBJ1-1, with 8 bases fitting TRBD1. The V gene's germline CDR1 is LNHDA and CDR2 SQIVND (reference sequence). The length of the CDR3 is 16 residues. The J segment lost 6 bases and the V segment lost 5 bases, leaving 14 bases of the junction unmatched. CDR3 DNA sequence: TGTGCCAGTAGTTCCCCGAGGACAGGGCTTGACGCTGAAGCTTTCTTT. It is translated as CASSSPRTGLDAEAFF.

The chain couples TRBV5-1 to TRBJ2-7; a weak D match, TRBD2 (5 bases). This CDR3 is 15 amino acids long. Trimming stripped 0 bases from V and 2 bases from J, with 12 bases between. Germline V gene sequence: CDR1 SGHRS, CDR2 YFSETQ. CDR3 coding DNA: TGCGCCAGCAGCTTGGGCCTAGCCATGCCCTACGAGCAGTACTTC. As protein: CASSLGLAMPYEQYF.

The V gene is TRBV7-9, the J gene TRBJ2-3; TRBD2 might be the D (5 bases). The CDR3 length is 13 residues. Between the trimmed V and J ends, which lost 6 bases and 1 base, there was a span of 8 bases. Germline CDR1 and CDR2: SEHNR and FQNEAQ (reference sequence). CDR3 protein: CASRSEGTDTQYF. In DNA, the CDR3 is TGTGCCAGCAGGTCGGAGGGCACAGATACGCAGTATTTT. Together with reference TRBV7-9 and TRBJ2-3, the CDR3 gives the full variable domain: DTGVSQNPRHKITKRGQNVTFRCDPISEHNRLYWYRQTLGQGPEFLTYFQNEAQLEKSRLLSDRFSAERPKGSFSTLEIQRTEQGDSAMYLCASRSEGTDTQYFGPGTRLTVL.

The chain is built from TRBV27 and TRBJ2-3; 10 bases line up with TRBD2. The CDR3 length is 15 residues. V shed 5 bases and J 2 bases; nucleotides not matched to a gene: 4. Germline V gene data show CDR1 as MNHEY and CDR2 as SMNVEV (reference sequence). The CDR3 DNA reads TGTGCCAGCAGTCCACTAGCGGGAATCACAGATACGCAGTATTTT. This encodes CASSPLAGITDTQYF.

This chain joins TRBV4-3 and TRBJ2-5, with a weak D call TRBD2 (6 bases). CDR3 length: 15 amino acids. V lost 1 base to trimming and J lost 1 base, with 10 bases between them. Germline V gene sequence: CDR1 LGHNA, CDR2 YSLEER. The chain's CDR3 is CASSQGRRGQETQYF. The CDR3 DNA reads TGCGCCAGCAGCCAAGGCAGGCGGGGCCAAGAGACCCAGTACTTC.

This clone was found once. The chain recombines TRBV10-3 with TRBJ2-7; TRBD2 is a possible D gene (5 bases). Between the trimmed V and J ends, which lost 3 bases and 1 base, there was a span of 7 bases. Looked up from germline, CDR1 is ENHRY and CDR2 is SYGVKD. This CDR3 has 13 amino acids. CDR3 bases: TGTGCCATCAGTGATAGCGTTTCCTACGAGCAGTACTTC. Protein product: CAISDSVSYEQYF.

This chain uses TRBV10-3 with TRBJ1-1; the D gene is possibly TRBD1 (6 bases). Trimming shortened V by 3 bases and J by 6 bases, and 17 bases separated the two germline ends. The CDR3 loop spans 15 amino acids. Germline CDR1 is ENHRY and CDR2 is SYGVKD. Here the CDR3 DNA reads TGTGCCATCAGTGACCTGGACAGAACTGACTCTGAAGCTTTCTTT. Translating gives CAISDLDRTDSEAFF.

As DNA, the CDR3 is TGCGCCAGCAGCTTGGTAGGCGAAGTTTATGGCTACACCTTC. Encoded protein: CASSLVGEVYGYTF. The rearrangement joins TRBV5-1 to TRBJ1-2; D gene unclear. This CDR3 contains 14 residues. The germline gives CDR1 SGHRS, CDR2 YFSETQ. V shed 0 bases and J shed 5 bases, with 11 bases lying between them.